This TCR beta chain was recorded in a study of blood T cell repertoires in COVID-19. Profiled with immunoSEQ multiplex PCR; TCRdb holds only in-frame clones, not every one. The table lists 50,000 to 65,000 clones, 55% to 75% of them singletons. The TCR comes from a woman aged 70-85 years with COVID-19, enrolled during active disease. The specimen sequenced was peripheral blood.

CDR3 bases: TGTGCCAGCAGTTACGGAGCGGGAGACCACACAGATACGCAGTATTTT. Protein sequence: CASSYGAGDHTDTQYF. J is TRBJ2-3 and V is TRBV6-2 or TRBV6-3; 8 positions match TRBD2. Germline V gene data show CDR1 as MNHEY and CDR2 as SVGEGT. CDR3 size: 16 residues. After removal of 2 bases from V and 2 bases from J, the junction contained 6 bases not matched to a gene.